Listed below are T cell receptor beta chains from one sample, sequenced in a study of blood T cells in healthy people across ages. TCRdb re-called the 5' RACE reads with MiXCR, one entry per CDR3 protein. There are about 1 million distinct CDR3 sequences in the sample; 40% to 45% occur only once, and over 15% lies in the top ten. Sequencing was carried out using blood. Source of these receptors: a woman aged 60-75 years in good health. Both conserved end residues are trimmed from each CDR3.

>TRBJ2-1|TRBV12-3/TRBV12-4
ASSFRERMVGNEQF
>TRBJ2-1|TRBV15
ATSMLGNEQF
>TRBJ2-2|TRBV7-8
ASSLSGGLAGEGTGELF
>TRBJ2-5|TRBV7-2
ASSFPQLGRAGETQY
>TRBJ2-3|TRBV7-9
ASSTRQGARDGSTDTQY
>TRBJ2-7|TRBV28
ASSLRPARLAGIYEQY
>TRBJ2-7|TRBV3-1
ASSQVGAVGEQY
>TRBJ2-1|TRBV11-2
ASSLITSGLYNEQF
>TRBJ2-5|TRBV6-5
ASSRQPLTVEQY
>TRBJ2-5|TRBV6-5
ASSRTGGRSWETQY
>TRBJ2-3|TRBV20-1
SASSGRQSTDTQY
>TRBJ1-1|TRBV18
ASSPQDRVNTEAF
>TRBJ2-5|TRBV3-1
ASSLSGSGGQETQY
>TRBJ2-1|TRBV20-1
SARDPGLAPVGEQF
>TRBJ2-3|TRBV4-1
ASSQELAGTDTQY
>TRBJ2-4|TRBV7-8
ASSSFFDYEQN
>TRBJ1-1|TRBV27
ASSLTSIRDTGYTEAF